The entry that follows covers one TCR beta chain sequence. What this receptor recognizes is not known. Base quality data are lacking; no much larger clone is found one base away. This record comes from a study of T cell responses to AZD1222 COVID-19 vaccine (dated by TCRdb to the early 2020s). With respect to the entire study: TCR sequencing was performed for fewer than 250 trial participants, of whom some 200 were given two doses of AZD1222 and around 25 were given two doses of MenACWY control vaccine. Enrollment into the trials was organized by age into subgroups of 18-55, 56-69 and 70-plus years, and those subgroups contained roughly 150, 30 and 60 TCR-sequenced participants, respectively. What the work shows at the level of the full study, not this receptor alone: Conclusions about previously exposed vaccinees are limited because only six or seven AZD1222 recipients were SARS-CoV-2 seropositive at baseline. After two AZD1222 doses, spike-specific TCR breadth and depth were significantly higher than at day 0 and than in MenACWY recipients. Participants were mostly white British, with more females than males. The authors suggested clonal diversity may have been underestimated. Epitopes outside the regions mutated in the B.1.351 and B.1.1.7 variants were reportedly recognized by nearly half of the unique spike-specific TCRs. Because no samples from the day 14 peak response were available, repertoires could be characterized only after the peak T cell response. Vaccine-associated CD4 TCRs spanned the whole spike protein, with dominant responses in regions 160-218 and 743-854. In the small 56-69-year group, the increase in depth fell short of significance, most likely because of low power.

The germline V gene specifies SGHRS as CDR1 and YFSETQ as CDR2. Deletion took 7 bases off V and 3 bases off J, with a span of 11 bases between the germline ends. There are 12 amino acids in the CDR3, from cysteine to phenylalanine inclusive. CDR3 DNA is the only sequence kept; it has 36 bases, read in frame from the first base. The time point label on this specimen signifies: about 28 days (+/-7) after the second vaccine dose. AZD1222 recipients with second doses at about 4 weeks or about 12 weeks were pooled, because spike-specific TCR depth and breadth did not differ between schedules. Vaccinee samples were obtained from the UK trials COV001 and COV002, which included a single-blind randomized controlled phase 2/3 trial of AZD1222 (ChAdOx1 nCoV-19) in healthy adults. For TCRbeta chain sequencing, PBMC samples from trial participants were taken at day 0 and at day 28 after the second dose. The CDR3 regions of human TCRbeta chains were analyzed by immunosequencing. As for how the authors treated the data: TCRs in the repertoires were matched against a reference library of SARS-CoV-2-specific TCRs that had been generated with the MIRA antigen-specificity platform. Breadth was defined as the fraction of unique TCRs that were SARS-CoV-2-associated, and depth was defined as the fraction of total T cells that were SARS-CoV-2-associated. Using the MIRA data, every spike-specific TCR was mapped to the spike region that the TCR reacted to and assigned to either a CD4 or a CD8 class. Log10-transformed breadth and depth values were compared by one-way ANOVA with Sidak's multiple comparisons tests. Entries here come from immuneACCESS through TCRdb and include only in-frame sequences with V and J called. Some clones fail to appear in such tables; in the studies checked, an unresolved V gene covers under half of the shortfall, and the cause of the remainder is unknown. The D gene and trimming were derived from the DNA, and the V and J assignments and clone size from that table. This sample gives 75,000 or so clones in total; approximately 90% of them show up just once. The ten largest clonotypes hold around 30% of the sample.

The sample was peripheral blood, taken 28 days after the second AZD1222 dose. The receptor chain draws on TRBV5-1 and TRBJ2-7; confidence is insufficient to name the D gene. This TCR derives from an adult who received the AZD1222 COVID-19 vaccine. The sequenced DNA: TGCGCCAGCTCCGTTGCCGGCTACGAGCAGTACTTC. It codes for CASSVAGYEQYF.